The subject of this entry is one TCR beta chain. The antigen is unknown. CD8 cells regarded as naive lacked CD45RO, were positively chosen for CCR7, and omitted terminally differentiated effector memory CD45RA+ cells. Produced via immunoSEQ multiplex PCR; TCRdb's table is partial and in-frame only. The sample yields about 1,900,000 clones, less than 95% seen once. The entry originates in a study of shared clonotypes between healthy human individuals. Study findings and constraints: It was expected that sequencing depth would affect clonotype sharing among donors.

Germline V gene data show CDR1 as MNHEY and CDR2 as SMNVEV (reference sequence). After removal of 4 bases from V and 1 base from J, the junction contained 3 bases not matched to a gene. CDR3 length: 16 amino acids. This sequence was found in a man between 18 and 35 years old in good health. The source material was naive CD8+ T cells sorted from blood. The chain employs TRBV27 and TRBJ2-2; 10 positions match TRBD2. Written as DNA, the CDR3 is TGTGCCAGCAGTTCGTTAGCGGGGGGGAACACCGGGGAGCTGTTTTTT. This encodes CASSSLAGGNTGELFF.